A selection of T cell receptor beta chains follows, all from one sample in a study of cytomegalovirus exposure and HLA in healthy donors. The method was immunoSEQ multiplex PCR; TCRdb's version includes in-frame clones alone and lacks a portion of them. The table shows about 160,000 clones, with approximately 78% occurring only once. Sequencing was done on a sample of PBMCs. Receptor source: a woman under 30 in good health and CMV-seronegative. Both conserved end residues are part of each CDR3. D genes are given only for firm matches. Not all rows give a size; the values are once, few, many and, for expanded clones, a class.

NA	TRBJ2-1	NA	TRBV27	TGTGCCAGCAGTTTAACCGGTAGCTCCTACAATGAGCAGTTCTTC	CASSLTGSSYNEQFF
NA	TRBJ2-2	TRBD1	TRBV10-1	TGCGCCAGCAGTGAAGGGGACAGGGGTGTTCACACCGGGGAGCTGTTTTTT	CASSEGDRGVHTGELFF
NA	TRBJ2-7	TRBD1	TRBV7-9	TGTGCCAGCAGCGATACCCCGGGACAGGTCTCCTACGAGCAGTACTTC	CASSDTPGQVSYEQYF
NA	TRBJ2-7	NA	TRBV6-1	TGTGCCAGTAAGCCGCCAGGGGTTATCTACGAGCAGTACTTC	CASKPPGVIYEQYF
NA	TRBJ1-1	NA	TRBV10-3	TGTGCTAGCCAGGGGAACACTGAAGCTTTCTTT	CASQGNTEAFF
NA	TRBJ1-5	NA	TRBV2	TGTGCCAGCAGTCAATCCGAGAATCAGCCCCAGCATTTT	CASSQSENQPQHF
few	TRBJ1-1	TRBD1	TRBV7-9	TGTGCCAGCAGCCCCAGGGGGCAGAGTGAAGCTTTCTTT	CASSPRGQSEAFF
NA	TRBJ2-3	TRBD1	TRBV7-9	TGTGCCAGCAGCCCGCAGACAGGGTGGGATACGCAGTATTTT	CASSPQTGWDTQYF
NA	TRBJ1-1	NA	TRBV7-2	TGTGCCAGCAGCTTAGTGCCCACAGGGAACACTGAAGCTTTCTTT	CASSLVPTGNTEAFF
NA	TRBJ2-7	NA	TRBV28	TGTGCCAGCAGTTTGACAGCATCCTACGAGCAGTACTTC	CASSLTASYEQYF
NA	TRBJ1-3	NA	TRBV4-1	TGCGCCAGCAGCAGCCCTCAAGTTGGCGGCGTCACTGGAAACACCATATATTTT	CASSSPQVGGVTGNTIYF
NA	TRBJ2-1	NA	TRBV6-4	TGTGCCAGCAGTGACTCGTTCCGGACATCTTTCTCCTACAATGAGCAGTTCTTC	CASSDSFRTSFSYNEQFF
once	TRBJ2-4	TRBD1	TRBV6-5	TGTGCCAGCAGGAGACAGGGGGGGGACAAAAACATTCAGTACTTC	CASRRQGGDKNIQYF
NA	TRBJ2-1	TRBD2	TRBV6-5	TGTGCCAGCAGTTACGAATCAGCGGGAGTAAAGGATGAGCAGTTCTTC	CASSYESAGVKDEQFF
NA	TRBJ1-2	NA	TRBV28	TGTGCCAGCAGTTCCCCAGCCGGGACACCCGGTTCTAACTATGGCTACACCTTC	CASSSPAGTPGSNYGYTF
NA	TRBJ2-2	TRBD1	TRBV6-6	TGTGCCAGCAGTGAGGGACAGGGAATCCCCGGGGAGCTGTTTTTT	CASSEGQGIPGELFF
NA	TRBJ2-1	NA	TRBV4-1	TGCGCCAGCAGCCATCCTACCCTTAGAGCAGGGGATACCGACAATGAGCAGTTCTTC	CASSHPTLRAGDTDNEQFF
NA	TRBJ2-4	TRBD2	TRBV2	TGTGCCAGCAGAGGGACTAGCGGGGGTCAAAACATTCAGTACTTC	CASRGTSGGQNIQYF
NA	TRBJ1-2	TRBD1	TRBV5-1	TGCGCCAGCACCGCAACCGGGACAGGGGGCGAAAGTTTTGGCTACACCTTC	CASTATGTGGESFGYTF
NA	TRBJ1-2	NA	TRBV5-1	TGCGCCAGCAGCTTGTGGTCAGGGGCTGACTATGGCTACACCTTC	CASSLWSGADYGYTF